What follows is one T cell receptor beta chain and its context. Germline V gives CDR1 LNHNV, CDR2 YYDKDF (reference sequence). V was cut by 1 base and J by 6 bases, with 19 bases left in between. CDR3 length: 16 residues. The data stem from a study of blood T cell repertoires in COVID-19. Across the whole study: Acute and convalescent COVID-19 specimens originated in the United States, Italy and Spain. T cells, B-cell-depleted T cells, or PBMCs supplied cDNA or gDNA.

Measured with immunoSEQ multiplex PCR; TCRdb has only the in-frame clones, and not every one. Counted here are about 220,000 clones, roughly 88% occurring once; the ten biggest clones make up roughly 10%. The TCR was taken from a middle-aged man with active or convalescent COVID-19. The sequenced sample consisted of peripheral blood. The genes are TRBV15 and TRBJ2-7; D may be TRBD2 (6 bases). The CDR3 spells CATSRGGGELKGEQYV. The CDR3 bases are TGTGCCACCAGCAGAGGCGGAGGGGAGTTGAAAGGCGAGCAGTACGTC.